This T cell receptor (beta chain) was observed in a study of cytomegalovirus exposure and HLA in healthy donors. TCRdb's table, derived via immunoSEQ multiplex PCR, lists solely in-frame clones and lacks some. Here the sample spans fewer than 250,000 clones, approximately 87% being singletons. Source material: PBMCs. This receptor was identified in a woman younger than 35 in good health and CMV-seronegative.

The CDR3, as DNA: TGTGCCAGCATCTTGGCGGGCACAGATACGCAGTATTTT. This translates into CASILAGTDTQYF. This chain joins TRBV6-1 and TRBJ2-3; no firm D call. The CDR3 consists of 13 residues. The V and J ends lost 7 bases and 1 base respectively, with 9 bases between them. Germline CDR1 MNHNS, CDR2 SASEGT.